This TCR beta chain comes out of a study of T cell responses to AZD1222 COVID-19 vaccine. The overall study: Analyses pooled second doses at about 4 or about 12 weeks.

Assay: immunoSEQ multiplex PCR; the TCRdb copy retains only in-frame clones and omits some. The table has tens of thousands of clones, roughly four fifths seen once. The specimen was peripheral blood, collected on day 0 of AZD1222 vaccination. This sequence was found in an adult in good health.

CDR3 nucleotide sequence: TGTGCCAGCAGCCAAGGGACGGGTAATAATTCACCCCTCCACTTT. This sequence encodes CASSQGTGNNSPLHF. The V gene is TRBV3-1 (or the pseudogene TRBV3-2), the J gene TRBJ1-6; no definite D call. Germline CDR1 is LGHDT and CDR2 is YNNKEL (reference sequence). Between the trimmed V and J ends, which lost 1 base and 5 bases, there was a span of 9 bases. The CDR3 is 15 amino acids.